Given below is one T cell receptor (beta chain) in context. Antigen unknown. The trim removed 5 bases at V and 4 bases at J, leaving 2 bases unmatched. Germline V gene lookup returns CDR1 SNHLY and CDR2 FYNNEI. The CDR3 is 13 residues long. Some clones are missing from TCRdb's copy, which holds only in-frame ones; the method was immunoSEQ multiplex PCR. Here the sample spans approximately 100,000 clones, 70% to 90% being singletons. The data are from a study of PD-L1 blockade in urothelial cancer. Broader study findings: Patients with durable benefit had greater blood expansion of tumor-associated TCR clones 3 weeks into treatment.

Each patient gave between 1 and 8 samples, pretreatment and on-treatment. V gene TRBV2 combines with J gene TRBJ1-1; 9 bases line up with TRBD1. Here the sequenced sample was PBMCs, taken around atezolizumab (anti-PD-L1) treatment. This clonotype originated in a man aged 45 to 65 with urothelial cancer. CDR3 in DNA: TGTGCCAGCAGTCAGACAGGGGGCACTGAAGCTTTCTTT. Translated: CASSQTGGTEAFF.